The 20 T cell receptor beta chains below come from one sample, sequenced in a study of T cell responses to AZD1222 COVID-19 vaccine. Generated by immunoSEQ multiplex PCR, the TCRdb table keeps only in-frame clones and is missing some. The sample lists 150,000 to 200,000 clones, almost 95% seen once, with less than 11% in the top ten. Sequenced here: peripheral blood, sampled on day 0 of AZD1222 vaccination. All receptors come from an adult in good health.

The J gene is TRBJ1-2, the V gene TRBV7-9; a possible D gene is TRBD1 (6 bases). V was pared by 5 bases and J by 8 bases, with 15 bases between. Looked up from germline, CDR1 is SEHNR and CDR2 is FQNEAQ (reference sequence). This CDR3 is 13 amino acids long. CDR3 sequence: CASSKEGGWGYTF. DNA of the CDR3: TGTGCCAGCAGCAAGGAGGGGGGATGGGGCTACACCTTC.

The rearrangement links TRBV18 to TRBJ1-6; 7 nucleotides align to TRBD1. Germline V gives CDR1 KGHSH, CDR2 LQKENI. This CDR3 region has 16 residues. V dropped 4 bases and J dropped 8; count of bases not matched to a gene: 11. This chain's CDR3 is CASSLDRASSDSPLHF. The CDR3 nucleotides are TGTGCCAGCTCACTTGACAGGGCTAGTTCCGATTCACCCCTCCACTTT. Full variable domain (remainder filled in from reference TRBV18 and TRBJ1-6): NAGVMQNPRHLVRRRGQEARLRCSPMKGHSHVYWYRQLPEEGLKFMVYLQKENIIDESGMPKERFSAEFPKEGPSILRIQQVVRGDSAAYFCASSLDRASSDSPLHFGNGTRLTVT.

This sequence joins TRBV19 and TRBJ2-6, with no clear D. The V end lost 5 bases, the J end lost 3 bases, and 8 bases lay between the germline ends. This CDR3 contains 14 residues. CDR1 and CDR2 from the germline V gene are LNHDA and SQIVND (reference sequence). CDR3 protein: CASSVGGGANVLTF. The CDR3 nucleotides are TGTGCCAGTAGTGTCGGCGGTGGGGCCAACGTCCTGACTTTC.

The chain recombines TRBV2 with TRBJ2-2; a possible D gene is TRBD2 (6 bases). Germline values: CDR1 SNHLY, CDR2 FYNNEI. Trimming took off 3 bases at V and 2 bases at J, with 13 bases between the two ends. This CDR3 has 16 residues. As DNA, the CDR3 is TGTGCCAGCAGTGAGTGGAGGGCGGCTAACACCGGGGAGCTGTTTTTT. Encoded protein: CASSEWRAANTGELFF.

The chain employs TRBV7-9 and TRBJ2-3; D remains ambiguous. CDR1 and CDR2 (germline): SEHNR, FQNEAQ (reference sequence). The CDR3 covers 13 residues. Trimming pared 2 bases from V and 6 bases from J, leaving 9 bases between. In nucleotides, the CDR3 is TGTGCCAGCAGCTTAAAAATCAGGGATACGCAGTATTTT. The encoded protein is CASSLKIRDTQYF.

The CDR3 coding sequence is TGTGCCAGTAGTATAAAGCCCGGGACAGGGTACGAGCAGTACTTC. Its protein is CASSIKPGTGYEQYF. The chain couples TRBV19 to TRBJ2-7; 9 nucleotides align to TRBD1. The V gene's germline CDR1 is LNHDA and CDR2 SQIVND (reference sequence). This CDR3 region has 15 residues. Losses at the gene ends were 2 bases for V and 4 bases for J; bases not matched to a gene: 6. Full variable domain (remainder filled in from reference TRBV19 and TRBJ2-7): DGGITQSPKYLFRKEGQNVTLSCEQNLNHDAMYWYRQDPGQGLRLIYYSQIVNDFQKGDIAEGYSVSREKKESFPLTVTSAQKNPTAFYLCASSIKPGTGYEQYFGPGTRLTVT.

The V gene is TRBV19, the J gene TRBJ2-3; 7 nucleotides agree with TRBD1. V was clipped by 9 bases and J by 7 bases; unmatched bases: 16. The CDR3 covers 15 residues. CDR1 and CDR2 (germline): LNHDA, SQIVND (reference sequence). The CDR3 region has the DNA TGTGCCAGCGGTTCCGGGACAGTTCATGATCATACGCAGTATTTT. Its protein is CASGSGTVHDHTQYF.

V is TRBV12-5 and J is TRBJ1-5, with a tentative D call TRBD1 (6 bases). The V end lost 5 bases, the J end lost 0 bases, and 14 bases lay between the germline ends. Germline V CDR1 and CDR2: LGHNT, FRNRAP. The CDR3 contains 16 residues. The CDR3 nucleotides are TGTGCTAGTGGTCCCCCCAACAGGGTTAGCAATCAGCCCCAGCATTTT. Its translation is CASGPPNRVSNQPQHF.

This chain links TRBV7-2 with TRBJ1-1, with D tentatively TRBD1 (5 bases). Germline CDR1 SGHTA, CDR2 FQGNSA. This CDR3 is built from 15 residues. Trimming removed 5 bases at V and 4 bases at J, with 17 bases between. This chain's CDR3 is CASSIDPVGGTEAFF. The CDR3 DNA reads as TGTGCCAGCAGCATCGACCCGGTCGGGGGCACTGAAGCTTTCTTT.

CDR3 DNA: TGTGCCAGCAATTGGCTTCATGAGCAGTTCTTC. Its translation is CASNWLHEQFF. V and J are TRBV5-6 and TRBJ2-1; D call uncertain. This CDR3 has 11 amino acids. V was shortened by 6 bases and J by 8 bases, with 9 bases between the two germline ends. Germline V CDR1 and CDR2: SGHDT, YYEEEE.

This chain joins TRBV3-1 (or the pseudogene TRBV3-2) and TRBJ1-2; 8 nucleotides match TRBD1. The junction had 6 bases not matched to a gene; V was cut back by 4 bases and J by 8 bases. The CDR3 is 13 amino acids. CDR1 is LGHDT, CDR2 YNNKEL, per germline (reference sequence). CDR3: CASSPRQGLGYTF. As DNA, the CDR3 is TGTGCCAGCAGCCCCCGACAGGGGTTGGGCTACACCTTC.

This sequence joins TRBV19 and TRBJ2-7; no definite D call. The V and J ends lost 0 bases and 6 bases respectively, with 9 bases between them. The germline CDR1 and CDR2 sequences are LNHDA and SQIVND (reference sequence). The CDR3 covers 13 residues. The CDR3 coding sequence is TGTGCCAGTAGTATAGATCGAACAGCCGAGCAGTACTTC. The encoded protein is CASSIDRTAEQYF.

This clone appeared once. J is TRBJ1-2 and V is TRBV19, with D maybe TRBD1 (6 bases). V lost 4 bases to trimming and J lost 8 bases, with 20 bases between them. The CDR3 consists of 15 residues. CDR1 is LNHDA and CDR2 is SQIVND in the germline V gene (reference sequence). This CDR3 is CASSTDTGAAWGYTF. The CDR3 bases are TGTGCCAGTAGTACCGACACGGGGGCAGCTTGGGGCTACACCTTC. Drawing the rest from reference TRBV19 and TRBJ1-2, the complete variable domain is DGGITQSPKYLFRKEGQNVTLSCEQNLNHDAMYWYRQDPGQGLRLIYYSQIVNDFQKGDIAEGYSVSREKKESFPLTVTSAQKNPTAFYLCASSTDTGAAWGYTFGSGTRLTVV.

The rearrangement uses TRBV4-2 and TRBJ1-5, with D hard to call. This CDR3 is built from 14 residues. The V and J ends lost 1 base and 1 base respectively, with 5 bases between them. The germline V gene has CDR1 LGHNA and CDR2 YNFKEQ. The CDR3 DNA sequence: TGTGCCAGCAGCCAAGGCGAGAGCAATCAGCCCCAGCATTTT. It yields the protein CASSQGESNQPQHF.

V usage is TRBV10-3 and J usage is TRBJ2-6, with 10 bases that match TRBD1. The CDR3 has 17 amino acids. After removal of 6 bases from V and 0 bases from J, the junction contained 5 bases not matched to a gene. Germline V gene data show CDR1 as ENHRY and CDR2 as SYGVKD. For the CDR3, the DNA is TGTGCCATCAGGGGGAGACAGGGGGCCTCTGGGGCCAACGTCCTGACTTTC. Translation gives CAIRGRQGASGANVLTF.

The V and J genes are TRBV4-1 and TRBJ1-2; tentative D call: TRBD1 (5 bases). CDR3 length: 16 amino acids. V was clipped by 4 bases and J by 0 bases, with 15 bases between them. The germline gives CDR1 MGHRA, CDR2 YSYEKL. CDR3 DNA: TGCGCCAGCAGCCGAACCGAGACAGCTCCTAACTATGGCTACACCTTC. Translated, it gives CASSRTETAPNYGYTF.

The chain couples TRBV5-6 to TRBJ1-2; 9 positions match TRBD1. This CDR3 contains 16 residues. Trimming took 4 bases from V and 6 from J; bases not matched to a gene: 13. Looked up from germline, CDR1 is SGHDT and CDR2 is YYEEEE. In nucleotides, the CDR3 is TGTGCCAGCAGCCCCTTGACAGGGGGAAGGAAAAATGGCTACACCTTC. This codes for CASSPLTGGRKNGYTF.

This chain links TRBV5-6 with TRBJ2-2, with TRBD1 matching 8 bases. CDR3 length: 15 residues. Looked up from germline, CDR1 is SGHDT and CDR2 is YYEEEE. J gave up 2 bases and V 4 bases, and 4 bases lay outside the gene matches. This CDR3 is CASSLGTGNTGELFF. CDR3 in DNA: TGTGCCAGCAGCCTTGGGACAGGCAACACCGGGGAGCTGTTTTTT.

The chain recombines TRBV24-1 with TRBJ2-1; 13 nucleotides line up with TRBD2. Germline lookup yields CDR1 KGHDR and CDR2 SFDVKD. J was trimmed by 3 bases and V by 3 bases; bases with no gene match: 4. This CDR3 is 17 amino acids long. This chain's CDR3 is CATSDQGLAGNYNEQFF. CDR3 DNA sequence: TGTGCCACCAGTGATCAGGGACTAGCGGGGAACTACAATGAGCAGTTCTTC.

The rearrangement joins TRBV12-5 to TRBJ2-1; no firm D call. The V gene lost 1 base and the J gene lost 8 bases, with 9 bases spanning the gap. This CDR3 is 13 amino acids long. The germline CDR1 and CDR2 sequences are LGHNT and FRNRAP. CDR3 sequence (DNA): TGTGCTAGTGGTTTGGCCCGACGCTATGAGCAGTTCTTC. It encodes CASGLARRYEQFF.